Detailed here is one TCR beta chain. This clonotype was picked up many times. Its antigen specificity is not known. The input lacks base qualities; no much larger clone sits a single base away. From the germline V gene (reference sequence), CDR1 is DFQATT and CDR2 is SNEGSKA. Counted from cysteine to phenylalanine, this CDR3 has 13 amino acids. Only CDR3 DNA remains: 39 bases, in frame from the first base. These data belong to a study of CD8 T cells in ankylosing spondylitis (dated by TCRdb to about 2017). In terms of the full investigation: To find TCR variants linked to disease, the study profiled T cell receptor beta repertoires in ankylosing spondylitis patients and healthy donors. The full study cohort was made up of 20 to 25 ankylosing spondylitis patients and approximately 100 healthy donors. Peripheral blood was sampled, and synovial fluid was also collected from ankylosing spondylitis patients.

Results the study describes overall, beyond this receptor: Blood from ankylosing spondylitis patients appeared to be characterized by a TCR beta motif composed of eight highly homologous amino acid variants. According to the report, matched synovial fluid samples from ankylosing spondylitis patients were significantly enriched for the disease-linked clones. Some motif variants had previously been reported in the synovial fluid and blood of reactive arthritis patients, which suggests shared mechanisms of disease initiation. The disease-linked clones had a CD8+ phenotype and were found at relatively low frequencies in peripheral blood.

The reads were generated on an Illumina HiSeq 2500. Quantitative 5'-RACE with molecular barcodes was the method used to prepare the TCR beta libraries. The original pipeline was this. Disease-linked TCR variants were identified with a new computational method built on a probabilistic model of VDJ rearrangement. TCRdb cleaned the public reads at Q25 with fastp, built clones with MiXCR and kept in-frame beta chains. Each CDR3 protein appears once, grouped with its most common genes and DNA. TCRdb, not the original authors, processed these V and J calls. The sample data list about 300,000 distinct CDR3 sequences, and about 9.9% of these were observed just once. The ten largest clones capture roughly 9% of the sample.

The material sequenced was blood, either unsorted or a sorted T cell fraction (not recorded which). The rearranged chain carries TRBV20-1 and TRBJ2-1; possibly the D gene is TRBD2, per 6 matching bases. The clonotype was recovered from a female donor with ankylosing spondylitis or in good health (not recorded which). Read as DNA, the sequence is TGCAGCCTCCGGGACTTATCCTACAATGAGCAGTTCTTC. It codes for CSLRDLSYNEQFF.